The 14 T cell receptor beta chains below were found in one sample sequenced in a study of cytomegalovirus exposure and HLA in healthy donors. Vbeta (60) and Jbeta (13) primers were used in the PCR. Profiled with immunoSEQ multiplex PCR; TCRdb holds only in-frame clones, not every one. Here the sample spans 100,000 to 150,000 clones, about 78% being singletons. The specimen sequenced was PBMCs. Source of these receptors: a female donor in good health and CMV-seronegative.

The chain links TRBV10-3 to TRBJ1-5; 8 bases align to TRBD1. The J segment lost 3 bases and the V segment lost 10 bases, leaving 8 bases of the junction unmatched. The CDR3 contains 14 residues. Germline assignment: CDR1 ENHRY and CDR2 SYGVKD. The CDR3 sequence is CATRQGLNNQPQHF. CDR3 nucleotide sequence: TGTGCCACTAGACAGGGGTTGAACAATCAGCCCCAGCATTTT.

On this clone itself: This sample also contains other DNA sequences that code for the same CDR3. The V and J genes are TRBV28 and TRBJ2-7, with 8 bases aligning to TRBD1. The CDR3 is 14 amino acids. V shed 5 bases, J shed 2 bases, and the junction held 5 bases outside the gene matches. Germline CDR1 is MDHEN and CDR2 is SYDVKM. CDR3 amino acids: CASSLGQETYEQYF. The CDR3 nucleotides are TGTGCCAGCAGTCTGGGACAGGAGACCTACGAGCAGTACTTC.

The chain joins TRBV12-5 to TRBJ2-1, with D perhaps TRBD1 (7 bases). CDR3 length equals 12 residues. Per germline, CDR1 LGHNT and CDR2 FRNRAP. V lost 5 bases and J lost 10, with 12 bases in between. The CDR3 sequence: CASGVQGREQFF. In nucleotides, the CDR3 is TGTGCTAGTGGTGTACAGGGGAGGGAGCAGTTCTTC.

The J gene is TRBJ2-7, the V gene TRBV7-9; 9 nucleotides align to TRBD1. The ends lost 5 bases at V and 1 base at J; junction bases unmatched: 6. The CDR3 covers 15 residues. Germline loops: CDR1 SEHNR, CDR2 FQNEAQ (reference sequence). The chain's CDR3 is CASSAPGTGSYEQYF. CDR3 sequence (DNA): TGTGCCAGCAGCGCCCCGGGGACAGGGTCCTACGAGCAGTACTTC.

The chain combines TRBV7-6 with TRBJ1-1; D might be TRBD1 (5 bases). From germline, CDR1 is SGHVS and CDR2 FNYEAQ. V was shortened by 5 bases and J by 5 bases, with 15 bases between the two germline ends. The CDR3 loop spans 14 amino acids. This CDR3 reads CASSPPGLRTEAFF. CDR3 in DNA: TGTGCCAGCAGCCCTCCAGGGTTGCGGACTGAAGCTTTCTTT. Full variable domain (outside the CDR3, taken from reference TRBV7-6 and TRBJ1-1): GAGVSQSPRYKVTKRGQDVALRCDPISGHVSLYWYRQALGQGPEFLTYFNYEAQQDKSGLPNDRFSAERPEGSISTLTIQRTEQRDSAMYRCASSPPGLRTEAFFGQGTRLTVV.

In this sample, this clone turned up once. V and J are TRBV4-2 and TRBJ2-5; TRBD2 agrees at 8 bases. The J call is uncertain, as TRBJ2-7 better fits the DNA end. This CDR3 has 14 amino acids. Germline loops: CDR1 LGHNA, CDR2 YNFKEQ. The CDR3 loop is CASSLPGLAYEQYF. The DNA for the CDR3 is TGTGCCAGCAGCCTCCCGGGACTAGCCTACGAGCAGTACTTC.

V gene TRBV6-6 combines with J gene TRBJ1-3; D is possibly TRBD1 (5 bases). The germline V gene encodes CDR1 MNHNY and CDR2 SVGAGI (reference sequence). The CDR3 has 14 residues. Trimming took 6 bases from V and 6 from J, leaving 15 bases between them. The CDR3 region is CASRNMGGINTIYF. The CDR3 DNA reads as TGTGCCAGCAGAAACATGGGGGGGATAAACACCATATATTTT.

The rearrangement uses TRBV7-2 and TRBJ2-3; D gene uncertain. Germline CDR1 reads SGHTA; CDR2 reads FQGNSA. The CDR3 loop spans 14 amino acids. Trimming stripped 3 bases from V and 4 bases from J, with 11 bases between. This CDR3 is CASSFRVHADTQYF. The CDR3 DNA reads TGTGCCAGCAGCTTCCGGGTCCACGCAGATACGCAGTATTTT.

This clone was detected a few times. V gene TRBV7-2 combines with J gene TRBJ2-7; 7 positions agree with TRBD1. This CDR3 contains 15 residues. Germline V CDR1 and CDR2: SGHTA, FQGNSA. Germline trimming cut 5 bases from V and 1 base from J; bases unmatched to any gene: 8. In nucleotides, the CDR3 is TGTGCCAGCAGCCTGCAGGGGACAGCTTCCTACGAGCAGTACTTC. Translated: CASSLQGTASYEQYF.

This clone appeared a single time. The V call is TRBV5-6, the J call TRBJ1-2; a possible D gene is TRBD1 (6 bases). CDR3 length: 13 residues. Trimming stripped 1 base from V and 6 bases from J, with 10 bases between. Germline-derived CDR1 and CDR2 are SGHDT and YYEEEE. The chain's CDR3 is CASSLNRADGYTF. The CDR3 DNA is TGTGCCAGCAGCTTGAACAGGGCGGATGGCTACACCTTC.

This chain uses TRBV4-2 with TRBJ2-2, with D perhaps TRBD2 (6 bases). The germline V gene has CDR1 LGHNA and CDR2 YNFKEQ. V was cut by 0 bases and J by 1 base, with 12 bases left in between. The CDR3 has 17 amino acids. The CDR3 nucleotides are TGTGCCAGCAGCCAAGATATGGCTAGCGAGAACACCGGGGAGCTGTTTTTT. This translates into CASSQDMASENTGELFF.

The chain's CDR3 is CASSPGTGNVNVLTF. CDR3 nucleotide sequence: TGTGCCAGCTCTCCCGGGACAGGGAATGTCAACGTCCTGACTTTC. This rearrangement joins TRBV18 to TRBJ2-6, with TRBD1 matching 9 bases. J lost 9 bases, V lost 6 bases, and 9 bases had no gene match. CDR3 length: 15 amino acids. Per the germline V gene, CDR1 is KGHSH and CDR2 is LQKENI.

The rearrangement links TRBV7-9 to TRBJ1-4; D gene unclear. The CDR3 is 14 amino acids. CDR1 and CDR2 (germline): SEHNR, FQNEAQ (reference sequence). Trimming pared 5 bases from V and 4 bases from J, leaving 11 bases between. CDR3: CASSLNGVNEKLFF. CDR3 in DNA: TGTGCCAGCAGCCTCAACGGGGTTAATGAAAAACTGTTTTTT.

The CDR3 loop reads CASSQDLRQLRNYGYTF. In DNA form, the CDR3 reads TGCGCCAGCAGCCAAGATCTGCGGCAGTTAAGGAACTATGGCTACACCTTC. The rearrangement links TRBV4-3 to TRBJ1-2; D uncertain. V gave up 0 bases and J gave up 2 bases, with 16 bases separating them. Germline lookup yields CDR1 LGHNA and CDR2 YSLEER. The CDR3 spans 17 residues.